A selection of T cell receptor beta chains follows, all from one sample in a study of beta chain features in type 1 diabetes. TCRdb's copy holds only in-frame clones and misses some; the assay was immunoSEQ multiplex PCR. The sample has under 200,000 clones, 6.5% to 10% seen once. Sequencing input: central memory CD4+ T cells from blood. Receptors originate from a woman between 18 and 29 years old with type 1 diabetes. Each CDR3 is given with its conserved first and last residue. The size entry is marked missing in some rows and otherwise reads once, few, many or a size class.

clone_size	cdr3_length	v_call	cdr3_aa
-	11	TRBV7-2	CASSFVGGQDF
-	13	TRBV7-3	CASSRGSTDTQYF
-	16	TRBV18	CASSPYPGKNNQPQHF
-	15	TRBV7-8	CASSPDRDPNQPQHF
few	14	TRBV28	CASSLSGRAGEQFF
-	12	TRBV2	CASSEIGTAQYF
few	15	TRBV2	CASSADRAGANVLTF
-	17	TRBV23-1	CASTPPPYTLARDTQYF
-	15	TRBV29-1	CSVEGSRQGTGELFF
few	16	TRBV7-6	CASSPRPGQGNNEQFF
few	12	TRBV2	CAGRPDRGYHTF
-	15	TRBV19	CASSLRGSSYNEQFF
-	15	TRBV28	CASSPNWAGGTEAFF
-	14	TRBV25-1	CASTPQGANEKLFF
few	15	TRBV5-1	CASTVSGGDNNEQFF
-	14	TRBV29-1	CSAGLVPPQETQYF
few	15	TRBV2	CASSEADTVGEKLFF
few	17	TRBV7-2	CASSLGKGGGSSYEQYF
few	14	TRBV6-1	CASSRTGDRNTIYF
-	16	TRBV11-2	CASSLGTSGAYNEQFF
-	15	TRBV18	CASSPMGGSTYEQYF
few	14	TRBV9	CASSVTQTGNTIYF
-	12	TRBV7-2	CASSSHRGEQFF
few	12	TRBV4-2	CASSPAFGKLFF
few	14	TRBV19	CASRRDRVGNEAFF
-	16	TRBV5-6	CASSLVYRTGINEQFF
few	13	TRBV30	CAWSGGGNQPQHF
-	15	TRBV7-3	CASSKDRASYNEQFF
many	14	TRBV29-1	CSVDAALVNTEAFF
few	13	TRBV10-3	CASRLAGQETQYF
-	17	TRBV4-3	CASSQDKRSSGANVLTF
few	16	TRBV11-2	CASSLFGLAGGNEQFF
few	9	TRBV6-1	CAVGVTQYF
-	15	TRBV2	CASRWDSQVNTEAFF
-	16	TRBV11-3	CASSPEGRGFTDTQYF
few	12	TRBV5-8	CASSAMSYEQYF